This TCR beta chain was found in a study of blood T cell repertoires in COVID-19. Study at large: Researchers got acute and convalescent COVID-19 samples from the United States, Italy and Spain.

CDR3 length equals 13 residues. Trimming left V 9 bases short and J 0 bases short, with 9 bases between. The germline V gene has CDR1 MNHNY and CDR2 SVGAGI (reference sequence). In this sample, this clone turned up once. Original handling: Estimated nucleated cell counts came from reference gene primer amplification. Generated by immunoSEQ multiplex PCR, the TCRdb table keeps only in-frame clones and is missing some. The DNA was the basis for D and trimming; V, J and clone size are from that table. Here the sample spans 230,000 or so clones, roughly 87% being singletons. The chain links TRBV6-6 to TRBJ2-1; unclear D gene. The clonotype was recovered from a woman between 35 and 50 years old who had recovered from COVID-19. Sequencing was done on a sample of peripheral blood. The CDR3 region is CARRLLSYNEQFF. The CDR3 nucleotides read TGTGCCAGGCGTCTCCTCTCCTACAATGAGCAGTTCTTC.